This T cell receptor (beta chain) was documented in a study of cytomegalovirus exposure and HLA in healthy donors. The PCR used 60 Vbeta and 13 Jbeta primers. TCRdb keeps only in-frame clones here, not all; method: immunoSEQ multiplex PCR. The repertoire table contains under 200,000 clones. Study-level points and caveats: Roughly uniform depth of sequencing across donors was assumed in presence/absence analyses. An analysis done earlier found most TCR beta V segments productive about 87% or about 30% of the time.

The CDR3 consists of 14 residues. Germline V CDR1 and CDR2: SGHVS, FNYEAQ. V dropped 3 bases and J dropped 2; count of bases not matched to a gene: 3. A word on this clone: What it recognizes is unknown.

Participants comprised healthy donors of bone marrow. The J gene is TRBJ2-5, the V gene TRBV7-6, with TRBD1 identical over 7 bases. This sequence originates from a man aged 25-45 years in good health and CMV-seronegative. The sequenced sample consisted of PBMCs. As DNA, the CDR3 is TGTGCCAGCAGCTTCGGCAGGGGGCAAGAGACCCAGTACTTC. Translating gives CASSFGRGQETQYF.